This TCR beta chain was identified during a study of OX40 agonist ivuxolimab in advanced cancers. Across the whole study: At doses from 0.01 to 10 mg/kg, patients were given intravenous ivuxolimab every 2 weeks.

This table comes from immunoSEQ multiplex PCR, and its TCRdb copy is limited to in-frame clones, with some not included. Counted here are around 84,000 clones, about 89% occurring once; the ten biggest clones make up 0.43%. This clone was seen only once. The V gene end was trimmed by 0 bases and the J gene end by 0 bases; junction bases not matched to a gene: 4. Germline V CDR1 and CDR2: SGHRS, YFSETQ. This CDR3 is built from 18 residues. The sequence derives from an adult with an advanced solid tumor such as melanoma, head and neck, liver or kidney cancer. The J gene is TRBJ2-3, the V gene TRBV5-1; 13 nucleotides line up with TRBD2. Sequencing used CD4+ or CD8+ T cells sorted from blood, obtained in a trial of the OX40 agonist ivuxolimab. The DNA for the CDR3 is TGCGCCAGCAGCTTGGACGGACTAGCGGGGGTTAGCACAGATACGCAGTATTTT. Translating gives CASSLDGLAGVSTDTQYF.